Sequencing of this T cell receptor beta chain was carried out in a study of CD8 T cells in Susac syndrome. This CDR3 spans 13 amino acids. The germline V and J ends were trimmed by 1 base and 3 bases, with 7 bases remaining between them. The V gene's germline CDR1 is SGHTA and CDR2 FQGNSA. Random hexamers primed reverse transcription of about 0.45 to 1 ug RNA. Amplification of TCR beta CDR3 used immunoSEQ multiplex PCR across 54 Vbeta and 13 Jbeta. TCRdb analysed the immunoSEQ multiplex PCR reads with MiXCR anew, one entry per CDR3 protein. The sample carries approximately 210,000 distinct CDR3 sequences, 94% recorded once.

The receptor was isolated from a human donor with Susac syndrome. The chain recombines TRBV7-2 with TRBJ2-7; D not resolved. The sequencing sample was made of CD4+ T cells from PBMCs. The CDR3 nucleotides read TGTGCCAGCAGCTTAGGGGCTAGCTACGAGCAGTACTTC. It translates to CASSLGASYEQYF.